This T cell receptor beta chain came from a study of shared clonotypes between healthy human individuals. The CDR3 consists of 13 residues. Germline-derived CDR1 and CDR2 are MNHEY and SMNVEV (reference sequence). Trimming left V 2 bases short and J 8 bases short, with 10 bases between. This clone occurred once. Clones were read by immunoSEQ multiplex PCR, and TCRdb kept only the in-frame ones, dropping some. The sample has about 1.5 million clones; roughly 96% are singletons. The gene calls are TRBV27 and TRBJ2-1; D not certain. The receptor was isolated from a man aged 25 to 45 in good health. Sequencing used naive CD4+ T cells sorted from blood. The subset: CD45RA+ positively selected. CDR3 sequence reads: CASSLIVAHEQFF. DNA for the CDR3: TGTGCCAGCAGTTTAATCGTCGCCCATGAGCAGTTCTTC.